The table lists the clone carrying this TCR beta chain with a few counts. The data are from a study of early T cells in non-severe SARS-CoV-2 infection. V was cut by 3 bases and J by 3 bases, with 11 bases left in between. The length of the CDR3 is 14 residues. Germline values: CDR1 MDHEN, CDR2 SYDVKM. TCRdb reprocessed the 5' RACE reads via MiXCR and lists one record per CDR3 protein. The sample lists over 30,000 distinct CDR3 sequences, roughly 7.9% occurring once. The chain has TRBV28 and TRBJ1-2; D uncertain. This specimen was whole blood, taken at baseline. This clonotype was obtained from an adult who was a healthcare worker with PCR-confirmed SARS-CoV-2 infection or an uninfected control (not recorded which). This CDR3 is CASSFLDGYYGYTF. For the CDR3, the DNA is TGTGCCAGCAGTTTTTTAGACGGCTACTATGGCTACACCTTC.